This record looks at one T cell receptor beta chain sequence and its context. This sample is drawn from a study of blood T cell repertoires in COVID-19. In the study overall: Italy, Spain and the United States were the sources of the convalescent and acute COVID-19 samples. T cells, B-cell-depleted T cells, or PBMCs supplied cDNA or gDNA.

Germline CDR1 and CDR2: SGHAT and FQNNGV. V was clipped by 1 base and J by 3 bases, with 10 bases between them. The CDR3 has 14 residues. Original processing notes: Quantification of nucleated cells was approximated via reference gene primer amplification. This table comes from immunoSEQ multiplex PCR, and its TCRdb copy is limited to in-frame clones, with some not included. The V and J calls and clone size were taken over from that table, and D and trimming were inferred from the DNA. The table records around 68,000 clones, about nine tenths of them present only once. Sample: peripheral blood. The TCR originated in a man in his fifties with active COVID-19. The J gene is TRBJ2-7, the V gene TRBV11-2; a possible D gene is TRBD1 (5 bases). CDR3 nucleotide sequence: TGTGCCAGCAGCTTAGGACAGTTACACTACGAGCAGTACTTC. It is translated as CASSLGQLHYEQYF.